This entry lists 9 T cell receptor beta chains sequenced from one sample in a study of blood T cell repertoires in COVID-19. Method: immunoSEQ multiplex PCR; TCRdb's copy keeps in-frame clones and lacks some. The table shows fewer than 600,000 clones, with approximately 89% occurring only once. Source material: peripheral blood. The receptors were sampled from a man between 18 and 35 years old with COVID-19, enrolled during active disease.

As regards this clone: Other DNA sequences from this sample encode an identical CDR3 as well. The rearrangement links TRBV2 to TRBJ1-1, with TRBD1 matching over 7 bases. The germline V gene encodes CDR1 SNHLY and CDR2 FYNNEI. This CDR3 has 13 residues. V dropped 6 bases and J dropped 2; count of bases not matched to a gene: 3. CDR3 protein: CASRGDSNTEAFF. CDR3 DNA: TGTGCCAGCAGGGGGGACAGTAACACTGAAGCTTTCTTT. Together with reference TRBV2 and TRBJ1-1, the CDR3 gives the full variable domain: EPEVTQTPSHQVTQMGQEVILRCVPISNHLYFYWYRQILGQKVEFLVSFYNNEISEKSEIFDDQFSVERPDGSNFTLKIRSTKLEDSAMYFCASRGDSNTEAFFGQGTRLTVV.

The rearrangement joins TRBV5-1 to TRBJ1-1; perhaps TRBD1 as D (6 bases). Germline V CDR1 and CDR2: SGHRS, YFSETQ. The CDR3 runs to 15 residues. V lost 0 bases and J 3 bases, leaving 12 bases between the germline ends. CDR3 in amino acids: CASSLEGEGDTEAFF. The DNA for the CDR3 is TGCGCCAGCAGCTTGGAGGGGGAGGGGGACACTGAAGCTTTCTTT.

This clone was recorded once. The V call is TRBV7-8, the J call TRBJ2-7; 14 bases map to TRBD2. The germline CDR1 and CDR2 sequences are SGHVS and FQNEAQ. There are 15 residues in the CDR3. The trim removed 5 bases at V and 6 bases at J, leaving 6 bases unmatched. The CDR3 nucleotides read TGTGCCAGCAGCGATCCGGGACTAGCGGGAGTCGAGCAGTACTTC. Translated: CASSDPGLAGVEQYF.

The chain carries TRBV9 and TRBJ2-1; 14 nucleotides match TRBD2. The CDR3 is 18 amino acids. Germline lookup yields CDR1 SGDLS and CDR2 YYNGEE. V lost 4 bases to trimming and J lost 10 bases; unmatched junction nucleotides: 16. CDR3 DNA: TGTGCCAGCAGCTCCAGTAAGAGGGGACTAGCGGGGGTGGGGGAGCAGTTCTTC. Residues: CASSSSKRGLAGVGEQFF.

This chain links TRBV5-1 with TRBJ1-2, with D unclear. Trimming left V 5 bases short and J 1 base short, with 9 bases between. The CDR3 is 13 amino acids. Per germline, CDR1 SGHRS and CDR2 YFSETQ. The CDR3 DNA sequence: TGCGCCAGCAGGGTGGGCAGTAACTATGGCTACACCTTC. Translation gives CASRVGSNYGYTF.

The chain is built from TRBV4-2 and TRBJ2-3, with TRBD2 matching over 7 bases. This CDR3 region has 16 residues. Per germline, CDR1 LGHNA and CDR2 YNFKEQ. With 1 base clipped from V and 3 bases from J, the junction kept 7 bases outside the gene matches. CDR3 residues: CASSQVGGGQTDTQYF. In nucleotides, the CDR3 is TGTGCCAGCAGCCAAGTGGGGGGAGGGCAAACAGATACGCAGTATTTT.

CDR3 sequence reads: CASSSEGGYTF. As DNA, the CDR3 is TGTGCCAGCAGTTCCGAGGGTGGCTACACCTTC. This chain connects TRBV6-5 to TRBJ1-2; D is unresolved. V was shortened by 4 bases and J by 7 bases, with 7 bases between the two germline ends. The CDR3 covers 11 residues. The V gene's germline CDR1 is MNHEY and CDR2 SVGAGI.

The chain combines TRBV5-1 with TRBJ2-5; 13 bases line up with TRBD2. The germline gives CDR1 SGHRS, CDR2 YFSETQ. The CDR3 is 16 residues long. The V and J ends lost 0 bases and 5 bases, in that order; junction bases with no gene match: 4. CDR3 sequence reads: CASSLASTSGRETQYF. For the CDR3, the DNA is TGCGCCAGCAGCTTGGCCTCGACTAGCGGGAGGGAGACCCAGTACTTC.

This clone was detected once. This sequence joins TRBV7-2 and TRBJ2-1; 8 bases are a match to TRBD2. V lost 6 bases to trimming and J lost 15 bases; unmatched junction nucleotides: 13. CDR1 and CDR2 (germline): SGHTA, FQGNSA. This CDR3 region has 13 residues. The CDR3 here is CASRSSSGTRVFF. CDR3 nucleotide sequence: TGTGCCAGCAGGTCTTCATCCGGGACTAGGGTGTTCTTC.